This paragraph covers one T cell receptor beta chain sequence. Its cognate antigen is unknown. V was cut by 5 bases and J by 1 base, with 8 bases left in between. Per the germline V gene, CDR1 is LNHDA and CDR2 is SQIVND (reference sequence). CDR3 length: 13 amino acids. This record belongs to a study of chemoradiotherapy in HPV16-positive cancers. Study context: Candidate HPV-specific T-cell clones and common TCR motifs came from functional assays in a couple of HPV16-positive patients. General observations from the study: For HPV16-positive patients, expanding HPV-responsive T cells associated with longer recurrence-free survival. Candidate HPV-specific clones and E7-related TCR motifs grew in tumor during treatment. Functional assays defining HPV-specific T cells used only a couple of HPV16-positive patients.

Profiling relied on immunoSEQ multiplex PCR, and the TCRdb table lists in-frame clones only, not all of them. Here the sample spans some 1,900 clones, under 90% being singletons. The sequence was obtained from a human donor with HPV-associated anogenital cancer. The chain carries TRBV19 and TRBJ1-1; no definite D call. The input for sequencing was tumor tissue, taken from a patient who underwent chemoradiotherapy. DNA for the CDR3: TGTGCCAGTAGTTTGGAAAGGAACACTGAAGCTTTCTTT. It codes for CASSLERNTEAFF.